A single sample gave rise to the 26 T cell receptor beta chains below, sequenced in a study of blood T cell repertoires in COVID-19. Sequenced by immunoSEQ multiplex PCR; TCRdb stores in-frame clones only, minus some. The data hold under 200,000 clones, with 75% to 95% observed a single time. Specimen: peripheral blood. The origin of the receptors is a man aged 45-65 years with acute or convalescent COVID-19.

The rearrangement links TRBV27 to TRBJ2-6; 9 bases fit TRBD1. Germline V gives CDR1 MNHEY, CDR2 SMNVEV (reference sequence). This CDR3 is 18 amino acids long. With V trimmed by 5 bases and J by 0 bases, 8 bases remained unmatched. CDR3: CASSPLGQGISGANVLTF. The CDR3 nucleotides are TGTGCCAGCAGTCCGCTGGGACAGGGAATCTCTGGGGCCAACGTCCTGACTTTC.

This chain connects TRBV5-5 to TRBJ1-3; D gene unclear. The CDR3 is made up of 14 amino acids. Germline values: CDR1 SGHKS, CDR2 YYEKEE (reference sequence). Trimming stripped 1 base from V and 4 bases from J, with 9 bases between. The CDR3 spells CASSLSQLGNTIYF. CDR3 coding DNA: TGTGCCAGCAGCTTGTCTCAGTTGGGAAACACCATATATTTT.

V is TRBV28 and J is TRBJ2-1; 14 bases agree with TRBD2. CDR1 and CDR2 from the germline V gene are MDHEN and SYDVKM. The J segment lost 13 bases and the V segment lost 1 base, leaving 9 bases of the junction unmatched. The length of the CDR3 is 16 residues. DNA for the CDR3: TGTGCCAGCAGTTTATCGGGCCCGGGACTAGCGGGAGACCAGTTCTTC. Translated, it gives CASSLSGPGLAGDQFF.

The gene calls are TRBV5-4 and TRBJ2-5; 11 bases are a match to TRBD2. Germline V CDR1 and CDR2: SGHNT, YYREEE (reference sequence). J was trimmed by 5 bases and V by 0 bases; bases with no gene match: 3. This CDR3 is 15 amino acids long. DNA for the CDR3: TGTGCCAGCAGCTTGGAACTAGCGGGGGAGGAGACCCAGTACTTC. Its translation: CASSLELAGEETQYF.

This chain connects TRBV13 to TRBJ1-5; 8 bases line up with TRBD1. Per the germline V gene, CDR1 is PRHDT and CDR2 is FYEKMQ (reference sequence). The ends lost 5 bases at V and 5 bases at J; junction bases unmatched: 14. CDR3 size: 17 residues. The CDR3 loop reads CASSKSFRGQGDQPQHF. CDR3 DNA: TGTGCCAGCAGCAAGTCTTTCAGGGGGCAGGGCGATCAGCCCCAGCATTTT.

The rearrangement joins TRBV19 to TRBJ2-1; 13 nucleotides line up with TRBD2. V shed 7 bases and J 7 bases; nucleotides not matched to a gene: 19. Germline CDR1 reads LNHDA; CDR2 reads SQIVND (reference sequence). The CDR3 length is 19 residues. CDR3 loop: CASTLYFWGGTSGVNEQFF. CDR3 DNA: TGTGCCAGTACCCTCTATTTTTGGGGGGGGACTAGCGGGGTTAATGAGCAGTTCTTC.

The chain uses TRBV5-1 and TRBJ2-3; D gene uncertain. Germline loops: CDR1 SGHRS, CDR2 YFSETQ. There are 16 residues in the CDR3. Trimming took 3 bases from V and 3 from J, leaving 17 bases between them. The chain's CDR3 is CASSSEVIPETDTQYF. In DNA form, the CDR3 reads TGCGCCAGCAGCTCCGAAGTTATCCCCGAGACAGATACGCAGTATTTT. Complete variable domain (other parts from reference TRBV5-1 and TRBJ2-3): KAGVTQTPRYLIKTRGQQVTLSCSPISGHRSVSWYQQTPGQGLQFLFEYFSETQRNKGNFPGRFSGRQFSNSRSEMNVSTLELGDSALYLCASSSEVIPETDTQYFGPGTRLTVL.

The chain links TRBV19 to TRBJ2-3, with 8 bases aligning to TRBD1. Germline CDR1 and CDR2: LNHDA and SQIVND (reference sequence). This CDR3 is 15 amino acids long. V lost 3 bases to trimming and J lost 5 bases; unmatched junction nucleotides: 7. DNA of the CDR3: TGTGCCAGTAGTATTTGGGCACAGGGGGGAGATACGCAGTATTTT. Encoded protein: CASSIWAQGGDTQYF.

The V and J genes are TRBV11-2 and TRBJ1-6, with 7 positions matching TRBD1. CDR1 and CDR2 (germline): SGHAT, FQNNGV. The CDR3 runs 15 residues. V lost 5 bases, J lost 7 bases, and 8 bases stayed unmatched. CDR3 nucleotides: TGTGCCAGCAGCCCCCTGGGGACAGTAAATTCACCCCTCCACTTT. Translating gives CASSPLGTVNSPLHF.

The chain joins TRBV11-2 to TRBJ2-3; TRBD2 might be the D (6 bases). The V end lost 2 bases, the J end lost 2 bases, and 14 bases lay between the germline ends. Germline V lookup: CDR1 SGHAT, CDR2 FQNNGV. CDR3 size: 16 residues. The CDR3 DNA sequence: TGTGCCAGCAGCTTAATCGGGGCGGGGCACACAGATACGCAGTATTTT. This gives the protein CASSLIGAGHTDTQYF.

This chain connects TRBV19 to TRBJ2-7; 9 bases align to TRBD1. The CDR3 covers 14 residues. The germline gives CDR1 LNHDA, CDR2 SQIVND (reference sequence). V gave up 6 bases and J gave up 2 bases; unmatched junction bases: 5. The DNA for the CDR3 is TGTGCCAGTAGCCTTAGGACAGGGGCCTACGAGCAGTACTTC. It translates to CASSLRTGAYEQYF.

This clone was seen just once. The rearrangement uses TRBV7-9 and TRBJ1-5, with D hard to call. Per germline, CDR1 SEHNR and CDR2 FQNEAQ (reference sequence). The V end lost 1 base, the J end lost 3 bases, and 7 bases lay between the germline ends. The length of the CDR3 is 14 residues. In DNA form, the CDR3 reads TGTGCCAGCAGCTTAGACGGTTACAATCAGCCCCAGCATTTT. Its protein product is CASSLDGYNQPQHF.

In nucleotides, the CDR3 is TGTGCCAGCAGCCAGGGGACAGGGGGTGAAAAACTGTTTTTT. This encodes CASSQGTGGEKLFF. This rearrangement joins TRBV14 to TRBJ1-4; 11 nucleotides line up with TRBD1. The trim removed 3 bases at V and 7 bases at J, leaving 1 base unmatched. The CDR3 is made up of 14 amino acids. Germline CDR1 SGHDN, CDR2 FVKESK.

This clone was seen a few times. The chain employs TRBV4-3 and TRBJ2-3, with 10 bases fitting TRBD2. There are 16 residues in the CDR3. The trim removed 0 bases at V and 7 bases at J, leaving 7 bases unmatched. Germline V gene lookup returns CDR1 LGHNA and CDR2 YSLEER. CDR3 nucleotide sequence: TGCGCCAGCAGCCAAGATTTAGCTAGCGGGGGAAATACGCAGTATTTT. It specifies CASSQDLASGGNTQYF.

V usage is TRBV7-2 and J usage is TRBJ2-1; D is undetermined. V was cut by 1 base and J by 3 bases, with 7 bases left in between. The CDR3 length is 14 residues. The germline V gene encodes CDR1 SGHTA and CDR2 FQGNSA. The CDR3 DNA follows: TGTGCCAGCAGCTTAGGAGTCAACTACAATGAGCAGTTCTTC. Translating it yields CASSLGVNYNEQFF.

The chain links TRBV27 to TRBJ1-6; D not certain. The CDR3 totals 16 residues. Looked up from germline, CDR1 is MNHEY and CDR2 is SMNVEV (reference sequence). The V end was cut by 2 bases, the J end by 5 bases, with 13 bases between. The DNA of the CDR3 is TGTGCCAGCAGTTTAACTCCTGGCGGGAATAATTCACCCCTCCACTTT. Translation: CASSLTPGGNNSPLHF.

This clone was recorded a few times. The chain is built from TRBV7-9 and TRBJ1-4; D is undetermined. Germline V CDR1 and CDR2: SEHNR, FQNEAQ (reference sequence). The CDR3 sequence is 12 residues long. Trimming cost V 5 bases and J 7 bases, with 8 bases left between them. CDR3 amino acids: CASSLYGEKLFF. In nucleotides, the CDR3 is TGTGCCAGCAGCCTATACGGTGAAAAACTGTTTTTT.

The chain couples TRBV30 to TRBJ2-7, with TRBD2 matching over 12 bases. Germline V lookup: CDR1 GTSNPN, CDR2 SVGIG (reference sequence). The CDR3 covers 16 residues. V shed 4 bases, J shed 4 bases, and the junction held 11 bases outside the gene matches. The DNA of the CDR3 is TGTGCCTGGACCTTCCCTAGCGGGAGGGCCCGGTACGAGCAGTACTTC. Its translation: CAWTFPSGRARYEQYF.

The V call is TRBV7-9, the J call TRBJ1-1; 8 bases align to TRBD1. With V trimmed by 5 bases and J by 5 bases, 10 bases remained unmatched. Germline values: CDR1 SEHNR, CDR2 FQNEAQ (reference sequence). The CDR3 is 15 amino acids. The DNA for the CDR3 is TGTGCCAGCAGCATACCTACAGGGGGAGTAACTGAAGCTTTCTTT. Its translation is CASSIPTGGVTEAFF.

The J gene is TRBJ1-6, the V gene TRBV15; no definite D call. CDR1 and CDR2 from the germline V gene are LNHNV and YYDKDF (reference sequence). The CDR3 loop spans 18 amino acids. Between the trimmed V and J ends, which lost 0 bases and 7 bases, there was a span of 19 bases. CDR3 coding DNA: TGTGCCACCAGCAGAGATTCACCGGGTCGATCCGTGAATTCACCCCTCCACTTT. It codes for CATSRDSPGRSVNSPLHF.

The chain carries TRBV7-2 and TRBJ2-5; the match to TRBD2 covers 9 bases. Germline trimming cut 2 bases from V and 4 bases from J; bases unmatched to any gene: 8. Germline assignment: CDR1 SGHTA and CDR2 FQGNSA. This CDR3 spans 16 amino acids. This CDR3 reads CASSLSSGSIGETQYF. CDR3 bases: TGTGCCAGCAGCTTAAGTAGCGGGAGTATCGGAGAGACCCAGTACTTC.

In its sample, this clone was seen many times. This chain links TRBV10-3 with TRBJ1-1; 7 positions agree with TRBD1. Trimming cost V 10 bases and J 4 bases; bases outside gene matches: 6. The CDR3 totals 12 residues. Germline values: CDR1 ENHRY, CDR2 SYGVKD. DNA for the CDR3: TGTGCCACCACAGGGGCGGCCACTGAAGCTTTCTTT. Protein sequence: CATTGAATEAFF.

The rearrangement uses TRBV9 and TRBJ1-6; D gene ambiguous. The CDR3 is 13 amino acids. V lost 0 bases and J lost 9, with 7 bases in between. Germline V lookup: CDR1 SGDLS, CDR2 YYNGEE. CDR3 residues: CASSVDGSSPLHF. CDR3 coding DNA: TGTGCCAGCAGCGTAGACGGGTCTTCACCCCTCCACTTT.

The CDR3 coding sequence is TGTGCCAGCAGTCCCCACGGGTCCTACGAGCAGTACTTC. This encodes CASSPHGSYEQYF. The rearrangement uses TRBV27 and TRBJ2-7; D remains ambiguous. This CDR3 is 13 amino acids long. V lost 5 bases and J lost 1, with 9 bases in between. Germline V gene lookup returns CDR1 MNHEY and CDR2 SMNVEV (reference sequence).

The V and J genes are TRBV28 and TRBJ2-7; 9 nucleotides align to TRBD1. This CDR3 is 14 amino acids long. The V gene's germline CDR1 is MDHEN and CDR2 SYDVKM. V was clipped by 4 bases and J by 2 bases; unmatched bases: 3. The CDR3 is CASSSGTGPYEQYF. The CDR3 DNA follows: TGTGCCAGCAGTTCAGGGACAGGGCCCTACGAGCAGTACTTC.

The chain is built from TRBV3-1 (or the pseudogene TRBV3-2) and TRBJ1-1, with TRBD1 identical over 7 bases. This CDR3 is built from 13 residues. The germline gives CDR1 LGHDT, CDR2 YNNKEL (reference sequence). V shed 1 base, J shed 11 bases, and the junction held 7 bases outside the gene matches. This chain's CDR3 is CASSQVGRGSAFF. The CDR3 DNA reads TGTGCCAGCAGCCAAGTGGGCAGGGGGTCTGCTTTCTTT.